This TCR beta chain was captured by sequencing in a study of neurological immune-mediated disorders. This clonotype has a count of ten or more. TCRdb fed the 5' RACE reads into MiXCR, producing one record per CDR3 protein. The sample lists about 10,000 distinct CDR3 sequences; 20% to 25% were seen once. The clonotype was recovered from a woman aged 60-75 years with HTLV-1-associated myelopathy (HAM/TSP). Sequencing input: CD8+ T cells from blood.

The CDR3 protein is CASSSELALLNEQYF. The CDR3 coding sequence is TGTGCCAGCAGTTCGGAGCTAGCACTCCTCAACGAGCAGTACTTC. The chain uses TRBV6-5 and TRBJ2-7, with D perhaps TRBD2 (5 bases). V lost 4 bases and J lost 5, with 18 bases in between. This CDR3 region has 15 residues. The germline CDR1 and CDR2 sequences are MNHEY and SVGAGI.